The clone carrying this T cell receptor beta chain was recorded many times. Antigen unknown. TCRdb processed the multiplex PCR reads anew with MiXCR; each CDR3 protein has one entry. The sample has some 140,000 distinct CDR3 sequences; less than 25% are singletons. The data were obtained in a study of breast tumors, draining lymph nodes, adjacent tissues. V was clipped by 6 bases and J by 7 bases, with 13 bases between them. The CDR3 has 14 residues. Germline loops: CDR1 LNHDA, CDR2 SQIVND (reference sequence). The lymph nodes were axillary draining lymph nodes from breast cancer patients. General study points: Findings are consistent with lymph node origin and intratumoral expansion of most tumor T cells. Tumor and nontumor repertoires were significantly more similar in luminal-like than in basal-like breast cancer. Compared with lymph nodes, tumors were less diverse; compared with nontumor tissue, more. Tumor T cell lymph node origin was a supported hypothesis, not proven.

The sample comprised axillary lymph node tissue. This clonotype was sampled from a female donor with breast cancer. Some clones in this sample may be carry-over from other donors' samples. V and J are TRBV19 and TRBJ1-6; D ambiguous. The CDR3 DNA sequence: TGTGCCAGTAGAGACGACACCCGGAATTCACCCCTCCACTTT. Amino acids: CASRDDTRNSPLHF.